This T cell receptor beta chain was observed in a study of blood T cells in healthy people across ages. Only a few counts were recorded for this clonotype. A J-beta primer mix and a sample-barcoded 5' primer were used in a second PCR of roughly 7 to 12 cycles. A tag from a template-switch adaptor with 12 random nucleotides marked each cDNA molecule. MiXCR was run by TCRdb on the 5' RACE reads, yielding one entry per CDR3 protein. Among roughly 680,000 distinct CDR3 sequences listed, around a fifth were seen once. Donors were healthy Caucasian individuals from Russia aged roughly 6 to 95. Donors each provided approximately 9.6 milliliters of peripheral blood. CDR1 and CDR2 from the germline V gene are SEHNR and FQNEAQ (reference sequence). The CDR3 has 15 residues.

Sequenced input: blood. The clonotype originates from a man between 70 and 80 years old in good health. The V and J genes are TRBV7-9 and TRBJ2-5, with 10 nucleotides matching TRBD2. The end of the DNA aligns better with TRBJ2-1, so the J call may be wrong. DNA of the CDR3: TGTGCCAGCAGCCCGTTGGCTAGCGGGAGTGTTTGGCAGTTCTTC. It is translated as CASSPLASGSVWQFF.